Listed below are T cell receptor beta chains from one sample, sequenced in a study of blood T cells in healthy people across ages. MiXCR was run by TCRdb on the 5' RACE reads, yielding one entry per CDR3 protein. This sample has about 640,000 distinct CDR3 sequences, with under 70% found just once. Material for sequencing was blood. Receptors originate from a man aged 60-69 years in good health. The CDR3 runs from the conserved cysteine through the conserved F or W. The D gene is left open where the match is weak. Size is omitted from some rows. Given values are once, few, many or a class for expanded clones.

clone_size | j_call | d_call | v_call | cdr3_aa | cdr3_nt
- | TRBJ1-2 | - | TRBV25-1 | CASSESGRSYGYTF | TGTGCCAGCAGTGAATCCGGACGAAGCTATGGCTACACCTTC
- | TRBJ2-7 | TRBD2 | TRBV7-2 | CASSFGGTYYEQYF | TGTGCCAGCAGCTTCGGGGGGACCTACTACGAGCAGTACTTC
- | TRBJ2-1 | - | TRBV20-1 | CSARDSSASSYTEQFF | TGCAGTGCTAGAGATTCTAGCGCGAGCTCCTACACTGAGCAGTTCTTC
- | TRBJ2-6 | - | TRBV5-1 | CASYPVSGANVLTF | TGCGCCAGCTACCCCGTTTCTGGGGCCAACGTCCTGACTTTC
many | TRBJ2-1 | TRBD1 | TRBV29-1 | CSAGGQVSVEQFF | TGCAGCGCTGGGGGACAGGTTTCGGTGGAGCAGTTCTTC
- | TRBJ1-1 | TRBD1 | TRBV3-1 | CAISGQGGAFF | TGTGCCATTTCGGGACAGGGTGGGGCTTTCTTT
- | TRBJ1-2 | TRBD1 | TRBV25-1 | CASSETGLNYGYTF | TGTGCCAGCAGTGAGACAGGGCTAAACTATGGCTACACCTTC
- | TRBJ1-2 | - | TRBV12-3/TRBV12-4 | CASSPHRGLGYGYTF | TGTGCCAGCAGCCCTCATCGGGGGTTGGGCTATGGCTACACCTTC
- | TRBJ1-6 | - | TRBV11-1 | CASSFVSNSPLHF | TGTGCCAGCAGCTTCGTTTCGAATTCACCCCTCCACTTT
- | TRBJ1-2 | - | TRBV2 | CASHRGQGTSYGYTF | TGTGCCAGCCATCGCGGGCAGGGTACGTCCTATGGCTACACCTTC
- | TRBJ2-5 | TRBD2 | TRBV28 | CASSGAGGDQETRYF | TGTGCCAGCAGTGGGGCGGGGGGGGACCAAGAGACCCGGTACTTC
- | TRBJ2-6 | TRBD2 | TRBV27 | CASSFFSGVGGISGANVLTF | TGTGCCAGCAGTTTTTTTAGTGGGGTGGGAGGGATCTCTGGGGCCAACGTCCTGACTTTC